These T cell receptor beta chains were read from a single sample in a study of long-term antiretroviral therapy in people with HIV. Libraries were prepared by immunoSEQ multiplex PCR; TCRdb keeps only in-frame clonotypes and omits some of them. The profile covers some 31,000 clones, with 65% to 85% appearing a single time and less than 9.5% taken by the ten largest. Sample: unsorted PBMCs, taken 3.1 years after starting antiretroviral therapy. Receptors were obtained from a woman aged 50 to 65 with HIV. CDR3s include the opening cysteine and the closing phenylalanine or tryptophan. A D gene is named only where the DNA matches it firmly. Not every row has a clone size; where given, it reads once, few, many or a size class.

d_call j_call v_call clone_size cdr3_nt cdr3_aa
. TRBJ2-2 TRBV4-1 . TGCGCCAGCAGCTTTGGTGGGGGCCTTAGCACCGGGGAGCTGTTTTTT CASSFGGGLSTGELFF
TRBD1 TRBJ2-3 TRBV7-6 . TGTGCCAGCAGCGGACAGGAGACTAGCACAGATACGCAGTATTTT CASSGQETSTDTQYF
TRBD2 TRBJ2-3 TRBV6-5 . TGTGCCAGCAGGCTTAGCGGGGGCACAGATACGCAGTATTTT CASRLSGGTDTQYF
TRBD2 TRBJ2-1 TRBV7-2 . TGTGCTATTCAACTAGCGGGGAACTACAATGAGCAGTTCTTC CAIQLAGNYNEQFF
TRBD1 TRBJ2-1 TRBV7-9 . TGTGCCAGCAGGACAACCGGGACAGGGTTGAACAATGAGCAGTTCTTC CASRTTGTGLNNEQFF
. TRBJ1-4 TRBV4-1 . TGCGCCAGCAGCCAAGACCCCCAGGGCTATGAAAAACTGTTTTTT CASSQDPQGYEKLFF
. TRBJ2-1 TRBV11-2 . TGTGCCAGCAGCTATACCCTCACCCCTTACAATGAGCAGTTCTTC CASSYTLTPYNEQFF
TRBD2 TRBJ2-7 TRBV6-5 . TGTGCCAGCACCGGGGGGGCGCGGACCTACGAGCAGTACTTC CASTGGARTYEQYF
. TRBJ1-2 TRBV4-1 once TGCGCCAGCAGCCCCCCAGACCCGGACGGCTACACCTTC CASSPPDPDGYTF
TRBD1 TRBJ2-7 TRBV15 . TGTGCCACCAGCAGCCCCGGGACAGGGTCCTACGAGCAGTACTTC CATSSPGTGSYEQYF
TRBD2 TRBJ2-7 TRBV2 . TGTGCCAGCACTCCTTGGACTAGCGGGGTCCTCGAGCAGTACTTC CASTPWTSGVLEQYF
. TRBJ1-1 TRBV7-9 . TGTGCCAGCAGCTTTGTCCAGGGGAGCACTGAAGCTTTCTTT CASSFVQGSTEAFF
. TRBJ1-2 TRBV7-9 . TGTGCCAGCAGCTTAGACAGGGAGGGTAACTATGGCTACACCTTC CASSLDREGNYGYTF
TRBD2 TRBJ2-3 TRBV7-6 . TGTGCCAGCAGCCCTAGCGGGGGCTTTACGGATACGCAGTATTTT CASSPSGGFTDTQYF
TRBD2 TRBJ2-3 TRBV7-3 . TGTGCCAGCAGCTTAACAGCGGGGGGCCCTAGCACAGATACGCAGTATTTT CASSLTAGGPSTDTQYF
. TRBJ1-1 TRBV18 . TGTGCCAGCTCACCACTGGACACTGAAGCTTTCTTT CASSPLDTEAFF
TRBD2 TRBJ2-3 TRBV9 . TGTGCCAGCAGCGTAGCGGGGGGGAGTAGCACAGATACGCAGTATTTT CASSVAGGSSTDTQYF
. TRBJ1-6 TRBV5-1 few TGCGCCAGCAGCTCGGGCCCTGTGGACAGCGTTCTTTCACCCCTCCACTTT CASSSGPVDSVLSPLHF
. TRBJ1-1 TRBV19 . TGTGCCAGTAGTATTCAAATGAACACTGAAGCTTTCTTT CASSIQMNTEAFF
. TRBJ1-1 TRBV27 . TGTGCCTCGTTCGGGGGCACTGAAGCTTTCTTT CASFGGTEAFF
TRBD1 TRBJ2-7 TRBV9 . TGTGCCAGCAGCGAGACAGGGGGTACCTACGAGCAGTACTTC CASSETGGTYEQYF
. TRBJ1-1 TRBV18 . TGTGCCAGCTCACCATTTAGGATGCAGGGAGAGAACACTGAAGCTTTCTTT CASSPFRMQGENTEAFF
TRBD1 TRBJ1-2 TRBV5-1 once TGCGCCAGCAGCTTGTTAGGGGGCGTTGGGGATGGCTACACCTTC CASSLLGGVGDGYTF
. TRBJ2-3 TRBV9 . TGTGCCAGCAGCGTAGGGGACACTAGCACAGATACGCAGTATTTT CASSVGDTSTDTQYF
TRBD2 TRBJ2-1 TRBV11-2 . TGTGCCAGCAGCCCAGTGGGGGGGTTTTACAATGAGCAGTTCTTC CASSPVGGFYNEQFF
. TRBJ1-6 TRBV14 few TGTGCCAGCAGCGGCTCCTATAATTCACCCCTCCACTTT CASSGSYNSPLHF
. TRBJ1-5 TRBV5-1 . TGCGCCAGCAGCCCTGGCCAGGGGCGTCAGCCCCAGCATTTT CASSPGQGRQPQHF
. TRBJ2-7 TRBV20-1 . TGCAGTGCTAGGGTAGGGGGCGAGCAGTACTTC CSARVGGEQYF
. TRBJ2-3 TRBV11-1 once TGTGCCAGCAGCTTCCGGTTAACAGATACGCAGTATTTT CASSFRLTDTQYF
. TRBJ1-3 TRBV2 . TGTGCCAGCAGTGTTAGGGCAAATGGAAACACCATATATTTT CASSVRANGNTIYF
. TRBJ2-1 TRBV30 . TGTGCCTGGAGCCCTACTAGTGAGAATGAGCAGTTCTTC CAWSPTSENEQFF
. TRBJ1-5 TRBV28 . TGTGCCTGCGGTGATCCGCCCAATCAGCCCCAGCATTTT CACGDPPNQPQHF
TRBD1 TRBJ2-3 TRBV18 . TGTGCCAGCTCACCCAGGGGGCGCACAGATACGCAGTATTTT CASSPRGRTDTQYF
. TRBJ1-1 TRBV30 . TGTGCCTGGAGTGTAACCGGGGGGCACACTGAAGCTTTCTTT CAWSVTGGHTEAFF
. TRBJ1-1 TRBV6-1 once TGTGCCAGCACTGTAGGGTGGGGGACTGAAGCTTTCTTT CASTVGWGTEAFF
TRBD2 TRBJ2-3 TRBV29-1 . TGCAGCGTTGAAAAGCGGGGTGCTCACACAGATACGCAGTATTTT CSVEKRGAHTDTQYF
. TRBJ1-6 TRBV7-6 once TGTGCCAGCAGCTTACGGCCGGACACAGGCCGTTCACCCCTCCACTTT CASSLRPDTGRSPLHF
TRBD2 TRBJ2-7 TRBV12-5 . TGTGCTAGTGGTTTCTCTAGCGGGGTGGCCTACGAGCAGTACTTC CASGFSSGVAYEQYF
TRBD2 TRBJ2-1 TRBV6-1 . TGTGCCAGCAGTGCGGGACTAGCGGGGGGGCGCAGTGAGCAGTTCTTC CASSAGLAGGRSEQFF
TRBD2 TRBJ2-1 TRBV15 . TGTGCCACCCCAAAGGAACCGGGACTAGCGGGAGGGAATGAGCAGTTCTTC CATPKEPGLAGGNEQFF
TRBD1 TRBJ2-6 TRBV5-1 once TGCGCCAGCAGCTTGGCACTGTTGGAGTCCGCGACAGGGTCCTTTGGGGCCAACGTCCTGACTTTC CASSLALLESATGSFGANVLTF
. TRBJ2-2 TRBV6-6 . TGTGCCAGCAGGCTACCTGTTCCGTCTGCCGGGGAGCTGTTTTTT CASRLPVPSAGELFF
. TRBJ2-7 TRBV7-9 . TGTGCCAGCAGCCCCACCGGACCGTCACCCTACGAGCAGTACTTC CASSPTGPSPYEQYF
TRBD2 TRBJ2-2 TRBV30 . TGTGCCTGGAGTGTACAATGGGGGGGCACCGGGGAGCTGTTTTTT CAWSVQWGGTGELFF
. TRBJ1-3 TRBV6-1 . TGTGCCAGCAGTGACATACGTCGAAACACCATATATTTT CASSDIRRNTIYF
. TRBJ2-5 TRBV18 . TGTGCCAGCTCACCGAGCCGGCCCCAAGAGACCCAGTACTTC CASSPSRPQETQYF
. TRBJ1-2 TRBV11-2 few TGTGCCAGCAGCTTGACGAAGACAGCGAACTATGGCTACACCTTC CASSLTKTANYGYTF
. TRBJ2-5 TRBV6-1 once TGTGCCAGCAGTGAAACAGGGACGGAGACCCAGTACTTC CASSETGTETQYF
TRBD1 TRBJ1-2 TRBV7-9 few TGTGCCAGCAGCTTAGGACAGGGGGCGCCTGGCTACACCTTC CASSLGQGAPGYTF
. TRBJ1-2 TRBV30 few TGTGCCTGGAGTGTAAGGGCTAGGGGCCTCTCTGGCTACACCTTC CAWSVRARGLSGYTF
. TRBJ1-3 TRBV6-5 . TGTGCCAGCAGTTCTCGTCGGGGCCACACCATATATTTT CASSSRRGHTIYF
. TRBJ2-6 TRBV7-9 . TGTGCCAGCAGCTTACGAGGGGACGTCCTGACTTTC CASSLRGDVLTF
. TRBJ1-6 TRBV27 . TGTGCCAGCAGTTTATACCCAGGGACAAACTCACCCCTCCACTTT CASSLYPGTNSPLHF